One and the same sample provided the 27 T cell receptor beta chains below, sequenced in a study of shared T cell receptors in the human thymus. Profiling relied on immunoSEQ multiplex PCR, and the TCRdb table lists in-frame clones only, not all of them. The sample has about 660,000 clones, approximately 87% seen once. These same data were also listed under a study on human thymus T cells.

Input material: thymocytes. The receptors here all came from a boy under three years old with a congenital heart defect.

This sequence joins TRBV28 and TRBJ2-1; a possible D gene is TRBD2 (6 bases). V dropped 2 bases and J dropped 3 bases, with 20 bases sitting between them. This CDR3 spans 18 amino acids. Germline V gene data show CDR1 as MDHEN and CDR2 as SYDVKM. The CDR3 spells CASSLPARDFSFYNEQFF. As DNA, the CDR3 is TGTGCCAGCAGTTTACCCGCGCGGGACTTTTCTTTCTACAATGAGCAGTTCTTC.

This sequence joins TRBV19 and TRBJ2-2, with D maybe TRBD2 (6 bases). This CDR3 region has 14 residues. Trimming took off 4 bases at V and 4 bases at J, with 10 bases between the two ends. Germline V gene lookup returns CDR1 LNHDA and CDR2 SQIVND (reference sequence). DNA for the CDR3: TGTGCCAGTAGTAAGGACTATATCACCGGGGAGCTGTTTTTT. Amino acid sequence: CASSKDYITGELFF.

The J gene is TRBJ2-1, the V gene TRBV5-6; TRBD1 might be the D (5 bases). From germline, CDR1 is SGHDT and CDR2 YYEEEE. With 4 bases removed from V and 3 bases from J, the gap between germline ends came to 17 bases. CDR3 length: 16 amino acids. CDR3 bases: TGTGCCAGCAGCGACGGACACCCTCCTAACTACAATGAGCAGTTCTTC. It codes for CASSDGHPPNYNEQFF.

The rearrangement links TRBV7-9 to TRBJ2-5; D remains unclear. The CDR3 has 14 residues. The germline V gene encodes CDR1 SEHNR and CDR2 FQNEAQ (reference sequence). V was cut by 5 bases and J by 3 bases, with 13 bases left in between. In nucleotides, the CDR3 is TGTGCCAGCAGCCGTACAAGACAAGAAGAGACCCAGTACTTC. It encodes CASSRTRQEETQYF.

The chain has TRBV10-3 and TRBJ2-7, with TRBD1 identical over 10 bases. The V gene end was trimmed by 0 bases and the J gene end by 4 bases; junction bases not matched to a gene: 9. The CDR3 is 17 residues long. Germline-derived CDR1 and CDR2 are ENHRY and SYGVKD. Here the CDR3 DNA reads TGTGCCATCAGTGAGTCGACGCAGATGGGACAGGGGTACGAGCAGTACTTC. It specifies CAISESTQMGQGYEQYF.

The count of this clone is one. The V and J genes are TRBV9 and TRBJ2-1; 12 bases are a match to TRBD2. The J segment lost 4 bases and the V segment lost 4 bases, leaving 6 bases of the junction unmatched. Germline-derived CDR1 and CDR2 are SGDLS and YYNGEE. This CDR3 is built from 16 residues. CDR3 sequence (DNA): TGTGCCAGCAGCCCACCCCTAGCGGGAGGGTACAATGAGCAGTTCTTC. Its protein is CASSPPLAGGYNEQFF.

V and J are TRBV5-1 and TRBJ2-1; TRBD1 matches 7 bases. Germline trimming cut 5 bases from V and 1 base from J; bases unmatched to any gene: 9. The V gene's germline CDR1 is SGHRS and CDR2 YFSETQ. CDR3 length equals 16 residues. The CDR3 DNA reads TGCGCCAGCAGAGCCGGGACAGACACTTCCTACAATGAGCAGTTCTTC. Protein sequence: CASRAGTDTSYNEQFF. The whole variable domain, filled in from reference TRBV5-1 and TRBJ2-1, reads KAGVTQTPRYLIKTRGQQVTLSCSPISGHRSVSWYQQTPGQGLQFLFEYFSETQRNKGNFPGRFSGRQFSNSRSEMNVSTLELGDSALYLCASRAGTDTSYNEQFFGPGTRLTVL.

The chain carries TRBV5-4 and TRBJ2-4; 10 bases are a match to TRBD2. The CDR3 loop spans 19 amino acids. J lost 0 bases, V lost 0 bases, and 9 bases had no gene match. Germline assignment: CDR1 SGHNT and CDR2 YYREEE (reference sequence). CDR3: CASSLGLAGEGLAKNIQYF. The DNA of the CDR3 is TGTGCCAGCAGCTTGGGTCTAGCGGGGGAAGGTTTAGCCAAAAACATTCAGTACTTC.

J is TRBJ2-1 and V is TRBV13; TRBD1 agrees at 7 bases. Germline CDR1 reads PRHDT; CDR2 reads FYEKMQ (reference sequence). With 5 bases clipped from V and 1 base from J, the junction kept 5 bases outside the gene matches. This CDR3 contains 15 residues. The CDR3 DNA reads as TGTGCCAGCAGCACCCACAGGGGTTCCTACAATGAGCAGTTCTTC. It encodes CASSTHRGSYNEQFF.

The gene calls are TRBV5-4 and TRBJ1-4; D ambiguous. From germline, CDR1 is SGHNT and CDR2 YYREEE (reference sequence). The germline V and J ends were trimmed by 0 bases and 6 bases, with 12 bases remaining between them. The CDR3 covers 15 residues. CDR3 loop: CASSLDRTVDEKLFF. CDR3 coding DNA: TGTGCCAGCAGCTTGGATCGTACTGTCGATGAAAAACTGTTTTTT.

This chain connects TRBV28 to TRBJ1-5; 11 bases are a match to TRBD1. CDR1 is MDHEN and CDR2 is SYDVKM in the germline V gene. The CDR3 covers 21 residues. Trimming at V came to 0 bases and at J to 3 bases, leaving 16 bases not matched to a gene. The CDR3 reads CASSLWGIRTGTGGINQPQHF. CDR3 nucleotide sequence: TGTGCCAGCAGTTTATGGGGTATTCGGACCGGGACAGGGGGAATCAATCAGCCCCAGCATTTT.

CDR3 nucleotides: TGTGCCAGCAGCCAAGGACAGGGGAGGGAGAGCTCCTACGAGCAGTACTTC. It codes for CASSQGQGRESSYEQYF. This chain joins TRBV7-2 and TRBJ2-7; 9 positions agree with TRBD1. The germline gives CDR1 SGHTA, CDR2 FQGNSA. J lost 0 bases, V lost 5 bases, and 11 bases had no gene match. The CDR3 covers 17 residues.

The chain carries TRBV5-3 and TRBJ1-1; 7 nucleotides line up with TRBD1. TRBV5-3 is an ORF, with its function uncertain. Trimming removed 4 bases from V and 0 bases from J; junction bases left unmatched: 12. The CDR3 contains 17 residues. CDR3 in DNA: TGTGCCAGAAGCGTTCAATCTACCGGGACAGTGAACACTGAAGCTTTCTTT. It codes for CARSVQSTGTVNTEAFF.

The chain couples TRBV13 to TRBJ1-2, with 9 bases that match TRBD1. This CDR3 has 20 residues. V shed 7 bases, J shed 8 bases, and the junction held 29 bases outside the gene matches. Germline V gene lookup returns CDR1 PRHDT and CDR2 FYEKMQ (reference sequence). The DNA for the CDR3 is TGTGCCAGCAAAGATTTGGGGAGGTTAGCCGGGACAGGGAACGGGGAAGGCTACACCTTC. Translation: CASKDLGRLAGTGNGEGYTF.

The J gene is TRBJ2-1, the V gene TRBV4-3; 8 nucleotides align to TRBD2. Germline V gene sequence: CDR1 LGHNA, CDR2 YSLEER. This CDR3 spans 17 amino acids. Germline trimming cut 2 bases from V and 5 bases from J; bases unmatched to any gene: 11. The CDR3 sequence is CASSQSWGLEPHNEQFF. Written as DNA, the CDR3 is TGCGCCAGCAGCCAATCGTGGGGACTAGAGCCCCACAATGAGCAGTTCTTC.

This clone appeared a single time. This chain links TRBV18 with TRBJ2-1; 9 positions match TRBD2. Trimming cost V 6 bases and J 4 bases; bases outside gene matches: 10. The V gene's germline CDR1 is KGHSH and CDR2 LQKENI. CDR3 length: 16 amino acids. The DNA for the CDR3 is TGTGCCAGCTCGCTGGAGCGGGGGGCGCAATACAATGAGCAGTTCTTC. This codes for CASSLERGAQYNEQFF.

DNA of the CDR3: TGTGCCAGTAGCCCCTCAGGGGAAGGGACCTACGAGCAGTACTTC. It is translated as CASSPSGEGTYEQYF. This chain uses TRBV19 with TRBJ2-7, with a weak D call TRBD1 (6 bases). The CDR3 spans 15 residues. Germline values: CDR1 LNHDA, CDR2 SQIVND (reference sequence). V was trimmed by 6 bases and J by 2 bases, leaving 17 bases between them.

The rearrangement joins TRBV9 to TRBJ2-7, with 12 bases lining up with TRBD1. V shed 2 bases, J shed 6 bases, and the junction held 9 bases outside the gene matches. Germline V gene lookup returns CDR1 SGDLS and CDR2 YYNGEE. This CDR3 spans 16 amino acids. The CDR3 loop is CASSVTGTGGISEQYF. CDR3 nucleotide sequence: TGTGCCAGCAGCGTCACCGGGACAGGGGGCATTAGCGAGCAGTACTTC.

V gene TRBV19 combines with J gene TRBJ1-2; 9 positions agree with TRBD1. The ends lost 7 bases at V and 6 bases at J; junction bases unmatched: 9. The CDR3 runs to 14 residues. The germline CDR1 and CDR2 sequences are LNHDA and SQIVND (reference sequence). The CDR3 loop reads CASNRDREADGYTF. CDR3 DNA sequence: TGTGCCAGTAACAGGGACAGGGAGGCGGATGGCTACACCTTC.

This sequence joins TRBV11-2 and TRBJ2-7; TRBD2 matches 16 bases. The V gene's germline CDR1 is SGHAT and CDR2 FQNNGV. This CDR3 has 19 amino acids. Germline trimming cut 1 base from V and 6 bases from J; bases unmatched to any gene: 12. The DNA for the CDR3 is TGTGCCAGCAGCTTAGTACTGGGACTAGCGGGAGGGCCAGCCGGCGAGCAGTACTTC. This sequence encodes CASSLVLGLAGGPAGEQYF. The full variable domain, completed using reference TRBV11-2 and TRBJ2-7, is EAGVAQSPRYKIIEKRQSVAFWCNPISGHATLYWYQQILGQGPKLLIQFQNNGVVDDSQLPKDRFSAERLKGVDSTLKIQPAKLEDSAVYLCASSLVLGLAGGPAGEQYFGPGTRLTVT.

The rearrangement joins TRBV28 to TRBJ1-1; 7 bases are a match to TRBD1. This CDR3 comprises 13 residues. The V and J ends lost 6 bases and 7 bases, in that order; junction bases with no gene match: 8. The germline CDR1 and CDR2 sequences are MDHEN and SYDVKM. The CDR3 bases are TGTGCCAGCAGCCGGAACAGGGGCTTTGAAGCTTTCTTT. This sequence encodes CASSRNRGFEAFF.

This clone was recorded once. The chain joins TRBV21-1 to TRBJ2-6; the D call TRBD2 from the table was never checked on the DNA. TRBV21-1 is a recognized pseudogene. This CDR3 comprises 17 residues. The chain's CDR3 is CASSKWNTKSGANVLTF. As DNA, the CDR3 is TGTGCCAGCAGCAAATGGAACACTAAGTCTGGGGCCAACGTCCTGACTTTC.

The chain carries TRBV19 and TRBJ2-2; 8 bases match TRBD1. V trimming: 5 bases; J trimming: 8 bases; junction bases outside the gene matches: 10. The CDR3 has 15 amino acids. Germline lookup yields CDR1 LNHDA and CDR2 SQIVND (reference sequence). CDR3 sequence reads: CASSALDREMGELFF. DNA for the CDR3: TGTGCCAGTAGTGCTCTGGACAGGGAAATGGGGGAGCTGTTTTTT.

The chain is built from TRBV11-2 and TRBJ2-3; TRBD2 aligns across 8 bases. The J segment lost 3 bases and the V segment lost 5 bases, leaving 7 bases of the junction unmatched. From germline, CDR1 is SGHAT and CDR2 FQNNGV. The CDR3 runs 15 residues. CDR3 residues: CASSLPGGETDTQYF. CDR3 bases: TGTGCCAGCAGCCTCCCGGGGGGGGAAACAGATACGCAGTATTTT.

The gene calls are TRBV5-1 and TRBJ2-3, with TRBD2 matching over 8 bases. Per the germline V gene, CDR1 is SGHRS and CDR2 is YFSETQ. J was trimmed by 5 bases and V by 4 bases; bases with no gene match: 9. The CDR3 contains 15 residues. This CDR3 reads CASSSGTRSVDTQYF. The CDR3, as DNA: TGCGCCAGCAGCAGCGGGACTAGAAGTGTAGATACGCAGTATTTT.

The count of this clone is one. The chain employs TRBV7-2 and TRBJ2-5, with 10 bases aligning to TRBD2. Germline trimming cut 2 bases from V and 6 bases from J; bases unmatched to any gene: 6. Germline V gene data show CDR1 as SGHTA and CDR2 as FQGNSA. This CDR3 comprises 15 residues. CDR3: CASSLFPSGGKTQYF. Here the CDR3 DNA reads TGTGCCAGCAGCTTATTTCCTAGCGGGGGAAAGACCCAGTACTTC.

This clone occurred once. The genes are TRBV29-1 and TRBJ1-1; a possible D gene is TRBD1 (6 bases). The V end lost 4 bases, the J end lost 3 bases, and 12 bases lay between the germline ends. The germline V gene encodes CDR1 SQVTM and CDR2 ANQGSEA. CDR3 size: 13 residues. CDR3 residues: CSVVRGGDTEAFF. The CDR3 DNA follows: TGCAGCGTTGTCAGGGGAGGGGACACTGAAGCTTTCTTT.